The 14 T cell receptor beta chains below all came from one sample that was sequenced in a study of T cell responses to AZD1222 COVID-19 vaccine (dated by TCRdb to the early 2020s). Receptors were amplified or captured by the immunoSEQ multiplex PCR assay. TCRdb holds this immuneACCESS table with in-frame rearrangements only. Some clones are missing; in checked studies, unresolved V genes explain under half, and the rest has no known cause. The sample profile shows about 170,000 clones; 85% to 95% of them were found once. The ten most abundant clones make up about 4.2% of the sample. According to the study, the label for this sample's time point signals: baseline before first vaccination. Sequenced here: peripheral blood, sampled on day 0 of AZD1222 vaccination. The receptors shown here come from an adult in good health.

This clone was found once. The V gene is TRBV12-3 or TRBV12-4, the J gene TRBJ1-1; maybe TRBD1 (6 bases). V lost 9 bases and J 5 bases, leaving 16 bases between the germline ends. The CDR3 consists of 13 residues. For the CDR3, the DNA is TGTGCCAGTAGAGGGGGGGTTGGTACTGAAGCTTTCTTT. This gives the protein CASRGGVGTEAFF.

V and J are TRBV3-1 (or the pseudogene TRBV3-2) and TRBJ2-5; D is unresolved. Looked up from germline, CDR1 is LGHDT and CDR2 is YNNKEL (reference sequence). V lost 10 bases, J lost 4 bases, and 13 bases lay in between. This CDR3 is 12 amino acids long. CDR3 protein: CATRSPRETQYF. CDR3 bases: TGTGCCACCCGGTCCCCCCGAGAGACCCAGTACTTC.

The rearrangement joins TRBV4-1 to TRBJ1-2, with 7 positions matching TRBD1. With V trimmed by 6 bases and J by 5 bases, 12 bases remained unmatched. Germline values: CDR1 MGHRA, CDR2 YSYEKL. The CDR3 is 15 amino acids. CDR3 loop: CASSSARDRMYGYTF. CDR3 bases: TGCGCCAGCAGTTCCGCTCGGGACAGAATGTATGGCTACACCTTC.

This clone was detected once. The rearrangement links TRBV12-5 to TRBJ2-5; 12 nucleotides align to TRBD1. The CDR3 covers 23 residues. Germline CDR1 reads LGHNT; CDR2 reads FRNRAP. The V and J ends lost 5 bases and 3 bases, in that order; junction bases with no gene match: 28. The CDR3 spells CASGGRDRGLVPKTRRSKETQYF. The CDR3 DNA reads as TGTGCTAGTGGTGGACGGGACAGGGGGCTGGTCCCTAAGACGAGGCGGTCGAAAGAGACCCAGTACTTC.

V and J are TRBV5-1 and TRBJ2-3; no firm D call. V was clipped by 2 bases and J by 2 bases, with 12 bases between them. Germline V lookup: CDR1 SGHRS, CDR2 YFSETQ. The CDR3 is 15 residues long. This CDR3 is CASSFRRTSTDTQYF. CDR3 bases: TGCGCCAGCAGCTTCCGGCGGACCTCCACAGATACGCAGTATTTT.

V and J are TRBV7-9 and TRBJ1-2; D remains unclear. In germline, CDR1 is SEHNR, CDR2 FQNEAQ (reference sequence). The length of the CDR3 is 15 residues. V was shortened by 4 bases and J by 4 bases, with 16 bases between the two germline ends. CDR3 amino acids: CASSSGNFVIYGYTF. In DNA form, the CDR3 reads TGTGCCAGCAGCTCCGGGAACTTCGTAATCTATGGCTACACCTTC. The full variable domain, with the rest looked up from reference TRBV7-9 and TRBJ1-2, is DTGVSQNPRHKITKRGQNVTFRCDPISEHNRLYWYRQTLGQGPEFLTYFQNEAQLEKSRLLSDRFSAERPKGSFSTLEIQRTEQGDSAMYLCASSSGNFVIYGYTFGSGTRLTVV.

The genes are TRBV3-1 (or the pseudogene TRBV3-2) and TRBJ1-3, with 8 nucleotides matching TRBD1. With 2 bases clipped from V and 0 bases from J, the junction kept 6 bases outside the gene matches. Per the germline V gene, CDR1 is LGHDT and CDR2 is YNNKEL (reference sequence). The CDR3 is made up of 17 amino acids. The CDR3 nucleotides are TGTGCCAGCAGCCAAACGACAGGGGTCGGCTCTGGAAACACCATATATTTT. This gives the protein CASSQTTGVGSGNTIYF.

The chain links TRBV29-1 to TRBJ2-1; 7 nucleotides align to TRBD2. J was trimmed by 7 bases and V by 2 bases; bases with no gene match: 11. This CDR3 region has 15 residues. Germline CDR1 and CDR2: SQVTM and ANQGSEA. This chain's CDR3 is CSVEHSSGNTNEQFF. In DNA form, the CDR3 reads TGCAGCGTTGAACACTCCAGCGGGAACACGAATGAGCAGTTCTTC.

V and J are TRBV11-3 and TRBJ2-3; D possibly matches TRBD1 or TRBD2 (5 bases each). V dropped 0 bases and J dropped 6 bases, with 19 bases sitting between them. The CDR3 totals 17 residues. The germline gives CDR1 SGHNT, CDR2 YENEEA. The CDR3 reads CASSLDSTVRRRDTQYF. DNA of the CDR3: TGTGCCAGCAGCTTAGATTCGACAGTCCGCCGGAGGGATACGCAGTATTTT.

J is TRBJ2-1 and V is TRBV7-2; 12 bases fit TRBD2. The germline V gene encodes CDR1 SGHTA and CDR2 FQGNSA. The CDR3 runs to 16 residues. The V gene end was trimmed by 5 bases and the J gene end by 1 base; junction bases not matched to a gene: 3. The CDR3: CASSTGLAGSYNEQFF. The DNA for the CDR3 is TGTGCCAGCAGCACCGGACTAGCGGGATCCTACAATGAGCAGTTCTTC.

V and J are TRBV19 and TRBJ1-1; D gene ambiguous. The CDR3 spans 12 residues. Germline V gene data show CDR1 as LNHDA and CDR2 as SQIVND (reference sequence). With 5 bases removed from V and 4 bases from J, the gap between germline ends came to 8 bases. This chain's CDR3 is CASSSGGTEAFF. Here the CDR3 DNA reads TGTGCCAGTAGTTCCGGCGGCACTGAAGCTTTCTTT. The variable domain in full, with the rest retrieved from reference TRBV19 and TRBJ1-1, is DGGITQSPKYLFRKEGQNVTLSCEQNLNHDAMYWYRQDPGQGLRLIYYSQIVNDFQKGDIAEGYSVSREKKESFPLTVTSAQKNPTAFYLCASSSGGTEAFFGQGTRLTVV.

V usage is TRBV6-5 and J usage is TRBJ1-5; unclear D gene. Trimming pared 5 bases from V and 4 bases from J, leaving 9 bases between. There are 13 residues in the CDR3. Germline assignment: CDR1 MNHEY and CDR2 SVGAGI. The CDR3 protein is CASSLQANQPQHF. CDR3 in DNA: TGTGCCAGCAGTCTGCAGGCAAATCAGCCCCAGCATTTT.

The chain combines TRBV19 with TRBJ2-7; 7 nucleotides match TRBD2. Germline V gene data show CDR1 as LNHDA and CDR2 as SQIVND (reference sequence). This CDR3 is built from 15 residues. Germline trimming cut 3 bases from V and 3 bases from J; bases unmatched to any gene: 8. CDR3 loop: CASSILAGESYEQYF. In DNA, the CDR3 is TGTGCCAGTAGTATCCTGGCGGGGGAAAGCTACGAGCAGTACTTC.

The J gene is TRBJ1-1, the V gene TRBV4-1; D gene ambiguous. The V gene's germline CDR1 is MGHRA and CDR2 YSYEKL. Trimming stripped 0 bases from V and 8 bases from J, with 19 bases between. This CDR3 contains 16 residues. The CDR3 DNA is TGCGCCAGCAGCCAAGATCCCGGCGTCCCCGGTGACGAAGCTTTCTTT. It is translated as CASSQDPGVPGDEAFF.